This T cell receptor (beta chain) emerged from a study of regulatory T cells in long-lasting Graves disease. Construction of TCR beta libraries relied on iRepertoire HTBI primers and on Arm-PCR targeting CDR3 regions. TCRdb re-called the multiplex PCR reads through MiXCR, storing one row per CDR3 protein. The profile shows 500,000 or so distinct CDR3 sequences, approximately 15% of them singletons. V was pared by 7 bases and J by 0 bases, with 3 bases of the junction left unmatched. The CDR3 is 14 amino acids. CDR1 and CDR2 from the germline V gene are ENHRY and SYGVKD. This clonotype was seen many times. Time point indicated: newly diagnosed GD, antithyroid drugs for less than 3 months. Making the TCR library involved RNA that had been extracted from PBMCs. In addition, the sample was reused for a study of T cells in Graves' hyperthyroidism and ophthalmopathy.

The sequence was obtained from a woman aged 45-60 years with Graves disease. The source was peripheral blood mononuclear cells (PBMCs), collected at new diagnosis, from a patient treated with antithyroid drugs. The chain employs TRBV10-3 and TRBJ2-1; TRBD1 matches at 7 bases. As DNA, the CDR3 is TGTGCCATCAAGACAGGGAGCTCCTACAATGAGCAGTTCTTC. Translation gives CAIKTGSSYNEQFF.